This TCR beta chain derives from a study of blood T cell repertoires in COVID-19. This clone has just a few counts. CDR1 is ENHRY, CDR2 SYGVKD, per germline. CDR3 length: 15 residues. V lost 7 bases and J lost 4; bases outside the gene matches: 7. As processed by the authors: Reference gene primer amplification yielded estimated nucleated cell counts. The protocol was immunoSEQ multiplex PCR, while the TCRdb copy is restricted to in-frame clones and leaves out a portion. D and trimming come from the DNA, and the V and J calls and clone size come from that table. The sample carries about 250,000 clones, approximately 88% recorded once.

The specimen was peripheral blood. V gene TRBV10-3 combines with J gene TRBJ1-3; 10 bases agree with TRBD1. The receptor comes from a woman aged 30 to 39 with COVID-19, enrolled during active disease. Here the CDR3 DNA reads TGTGCCATCACCCCGGGACAGGGGTCGGGAAACACCATATATTTT. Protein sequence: CAITPGQGSGNTIYF.